The table lists the clone carrying this TCR beta chain with a count of one. Its antigen remains unidentified. The V end was cut by 6 bases, the J end by 0 bases, with 4 bases between. The CDR3 extends over 12 amino acids. Germline CDR1 is SGHDT and CDR2 is YYEEEE. Treatment defined: oral pan-JAK inhibitor, 5-10 mg twice daily. Sequencing relied on a cDNA template that was reverse transcribed from extracted RNA. Measured with immunoSEQ multiplex PCR; TCRdb has only the in-frame clones, and not every one. This repertoire shows roughly 100,000 clones, about nine tenths found once; its top ten account for around 10%. The data stem from a study of CD8+ T cells in alopecia areata. The wider study: Each day, treated patients took oral tofacitinib twice, at 5 to 10 mg per dose. Study-wide results and limits: Many expanded lesional clones persisted in scalp and blood during tofacitinib.

The sequenced sample was CD8+ T cells sorted from blood, obtained around week 31, from a patient treated with tofacitinib. This sequence joins TRBV5-6 and TRBJ1-5, with D unresolved. This TCR came from a human donor with alopecia areata. CDR3 residues: CASMSSNQPQHF. DNA for the CDR3: TGTGCCAGCATGAGTAGCAATCAGCCCCAGCATTTT.